Below are 8 T cell receptor beta chains sequenced from a single sample in a study of blood T cell repertoires in COVID-19. Repertoires were generated with immunoSEQ multiplex PCR, while TCRdb's copy carries only in-frame clones and drops some. Of fewer than 150,000 clones in the sample, over 65% were seen once. The sequenced sample was peripheral blood. Receptor source: a woman aged 35 to 49 with acute or convalescent COVID-19.

The chain has TRBV19 and TRBJ1-1; D not certain. CDR1 is LNHDA, CDR2 SQIVND, per germline (reference sequence). V shed 5 bases and J shed 5 bases, with 21 bases lying between them. The CDR3 loop spans 16 amino acids. The CDR3 sequence: CASSLTLLPTGTEAFF. The CDR3 nucleotides are TGTGCCAGTAGTCTCACCTTGCTCCCGACCGGGACTGAAGCTTTCTTT.

The gene calls are TRBV6-1 and TRBJ1-2; no clear D. Germline CDR1 reads MNHNS; CDR2 reads SASEGT. The CDR3 spans 14 residues. V was clipped by 2 bases and J by 2 bases, with 9 bases between them. CDR3 coding DNA: TGTGCCAGCAGTGAAAGCGTCAGAAACTATGGCTACACCTTC. Translated: CASSESVRNYGYTF.

The rearrangement links TRBV19 to TRBJ2-1, with 7 bases matching TRBD2. V trimming: 7 bases; J trimming: 8 bases; junction bases outside the gene matches: 5. The CDR3 sequence is 12 residues long. Per the germline V gene, CDR1 is LNHDA and CDR2 is SQIVND (reference sequence). In nucleotides, the CDR3 is TGTGCCAGTACCGCTAGCGGATATGAGCAGTTCTTC. Encoded protein: CASTASGYEQFF.

This clone was recorded once. The chain uses TRBV2 and TRBJ1-4, with 8 bases matching TRBD1. The CDR3 runs to 14 residues. Germline CDR1 reads SNHLY; CDR2 reads FYNNEI. V dropped 6 bases and J dropped 8; count of bases not matched to a gene: 8. The CDR3 DNA reads TGTGCCAGCAGGGACAGGGCCGCGGGGGAAAAACTGTTTTTT. Its protein is CASRDRAAGEKLFF.

The rearrangement uses TRBV5-6 and TRBJ2-1; D perhaps matches TRBD2 (6 bases). The CDR3 length is 16 residues. V was cut by 4 bases and J by 2 bases, with 16 bases left in between. The germline gives CDR1 SGHDT, CDR2 YYEEEE. The CDR3 nucleotides read TGTGCCAGCAGCCCCGGGGCGGGGATTACCTACAATGAGCAGTTCTTC. Its translation: CASSPGAGITYNEQFF.

This rearrangement joins TRBV7-9 to TRBJ2-7; 8 bases are shared with TRBD1. CDR3 size: 18 residues. Trimming removed 7 bases from V and 1 base from J; junction bases left unmatched: 18. CDR1 is SEHNR, CDR2 FQNEAQ, per germline (reference sequence). The CDR3 spells CASTHGTGRGRGSYEQYF. The CDR3 DNA follows: TGTGCCAGCACCCACGGGACAGGCAGGGGTAGGGGTTCCTACGAGCAGTACTTC.

This clone came up once. The chain joins TRBV4-2 to TRBJ1-1, with D perhaps TRBD1 (5 bases). Germline CDR1 reads LGHNA; CDR2 reads YNFKEQ. The CDR3 extends over 14 amino acids. V lost 4 bases, J lost 4 bases, and 13 bases lay in between. The DNA of the CDR3 is TGTGCCAGCAGCCCTCAGGGAGGGAGCACTGAAGCTTTCTTT. Translated: CASSPQGGSTEAFF.

The CDR3 spells CAYSVQGRWGVYGYTF. For the CDR3, the DNA is TGTGCCTATAGTGTACAGGGGCGGTGGGGCGTCTATGGCTACACCTTC. The chain recombines TRBV30 with TRBJ1-2, with TRBD1 matching 7 bases. Germline V gives CDR1 GTSNPN, CDR2 SVGIG (reference sequence). The CDR3 loop spans 16 amino acids. With V trimmed by 7 bases and J by 4 bases, 18 bases remained unmatched. Using reference TRBV30 and TRBJ1-2 for the parts outside the CDR3, the full variable domain is SQTIHQWPATLVQPVGSPLSLECTVEGTSNPNLYWYRQAAGRGLQLLFYSVGIGQISSEVPQNLSASRPQDRQFILSSKKLLLSDSGFYLCAYSVQGRWGVYGYTFGSGTRLTVV.